This TCR beta chain was recorded in a study of PD-1 blockade in classical Hodgkin lymphoma. Study results and caveats: Reports indicated that newly diagnosed patients had lower baseline TCR diversity than healthy donors did.

The trim removed 6 bases at V and 10 bases at J, leaving 9 bases unmatched. This CDR3 comprises 13 residues. Germline loops: CDR1 MNHNY, CDR2 SVGAGI (reference sequence). The table came from immunoSEQ multiplex PCR; TCRdb's copy has only in-frame clones and leaves some out. This table holds approximately 30,000 clones, around 80% found once. Stated time point: cycle 4 day 1 (C4D1), after five to seven weeks of nivolumab. Every patient relapsed after autologous stem cell transplantation, and brentuximab vedotin exposure varied. In regard to this clone: Its target is not known.

This TCR was recovered from a human donor with classical Hodgkin lymphoma. Sequencing used peripheral blood mononuclear cells (PBMCs), obtained before the fourth cycle of nivolumab. The V gene is TRBV6-6, the J gene TRBJ1-5; 7 positions match TRBD1. The CDR3 nucleotides are TGTGCCAGCAGAAAGACAGGGACGGGCCCCCAGCATTTT. Its protein is CASRKTGTGPQHF.